The TCR beta chain under discussion was sequenced for a study of OX40 agonist ivuxolimab in advanced cancers. Study-wide results and limits: In the 0.1 to 3.0 mg/kg range, CD4+ and CD8+ blood T cells had expanded clonally by week 6.

Measured with immunoSEQ multiplex PCR; TCRdb has only the in-frame clones, and not every one. The sample lists tens of thousands of clones; just under 80% were seen once. Germline V CDR1 and CDR2: LGHNA, YSLEER. The CDR3 runs 14 residues. Trimming removed 0 bases from V and 3 bases from J, with 6 bases in between. Of note for this clone: Antigen: not known.

The chain couples TRBV4-3 to TRBJ1-5; D call uncertain. The sequence was obtained from an adult with an advanced solid tumor such as melanoma, head and neck, liver or kidney cancer. Source: CD4+ or CD8+ T cells sorted from blood, taken in a trial of the OX40 agonist ivuxolimab. CDR3 region: CASSQDSYNQPQHF. CDR3 sequence (DNA): TGCGCCAGCAGCCAAGACAGCTACAATCAGCCCCAGCATTTT.